These 19 T cell receptor beta chains share one sample of origin, sequenced in a study of glioma-infiltrating T cells. TCR alpha and beta CDR3 regions were amplified from RNA using iRepertoire nested multiplex PCR. TCRdb fed the multiplex PCR reads into MiXCR, producing one record per CDR3 protein. The table shows approximately 100,000 distinct CDR3 sequences, with approximately 28% occurring only once. Source material: glioma tissue, nonneoplastic brain tissue, or PBMCs (not recorded which). The receptors were sampled from a human donor with low-grade glioma or glioblastoma, undergoing nonglioma brain surgery, or in good health (not recorded which).

The sample holds many counts of this clonotype. This chain uses TRBV27 with TRBJ2-1; D gene ambiguous. CDR3 length: 12 amino acids. The V and J ends lost 7 bases and 4 bases respectively, with 8 bases between them. The germline gives CDR1 MNHEY, CDR2 SMNVEV (reference sequence). DNA of the CDR3: TGTGCCAGCAACGCAGGTTACAATGAGCAGTTCTTC. Encoded protein: CASNAGYNEQFF.

With respect to this clonotype: A much larger clone differs from this one at a single base, so this may be a read error. The CDR3 DNA reads as TGTGCCAGCAGGGCGAGAGAAGAGACCAAGTACTTC. The encoded protein is CASRAREETKYF. V usage is TRBV7-9 and J usage is TRBJ2-5, with D hard to call. The germline CDR1 and CDR2 sequences are SEHNR and FQNEAQ (reference sequence). The CDR3 contains 12 residues.

The chain couples TRBV5-8 to TRBJ1-3; 7 bases map to TRBD1. The CDR3 runs to 20 residues. The germline V gene has CDR1 SGHTS and CDR2 YDEGEE. The V segment lost 4 bases and the J segment 2 bases; nucleotides outside the gene matches: 21. The CDR3 loop reads CASSPTVRDREKFTGNTIYF. The CDR3 bases are TGTGCCAGCAGCCCGACCGTCCGCGACAGGGAAAAATTTACTGGAAACACCATATATTTT. The whole variable domain, remainder taken from reference TRBV5-8 and TRBJ1-3, is EAGVTQSPTHLIKTRGQQATLRCSPISGHTSVYWYQQALGLGLQFLLWYDEGEERNRGNFPPRFSGRQFPNYSSELNVNALELEDSALYLCASSPTVRDREKFTGNTIYFGEGSWLTVV.

This clonotype was found a few times. V usage is TRBV30 and J usage is TRBJ2-3, with TRBD2 identical over 10 bases. The junction had 4 bases not matched to a gene; V was cut back by 1 base and J by 3 bases. The germline V gene encodes CDR1 GTSNPN and CDR2 SVGIG (reference sequence). The CDR3 loop spans 15 amino acids. The CDR3 DNA follows: TGTGCCTGGAGTGACAAACTAGCGGGGACAGATACGCAGTATTTT. This sequence encodes CAWSDKLAGTDTQYF.

This clonotype appeared many times. The CDR3 DNA is TGTGCCAGTACCCCCGGCGTGGATACGCAGTATTTT. This codes for CASTPGVDTQYF. The chain joins TRBV7-2 to TRBJ2-3, with unresolved D. Germline assignment: CDR1 SGHTA and CDR2 FQGNSA. This CDR3 is built from 12 residues. V lost 9 bases and J lost 6, with 13 bases in between.

CDR3 sequence reads: CASSVGSEGVNTEAFF. In DNA, the CDR3 is TGTGCCAGCAGCGTAGGAAGTGAAGGGGTGAACACTGAAGCTTTCTTT. This chain links TRBV9 with TRBJ1-1, with D perhaps matching TRBD1 (5 bases). This CDR3 is built from 16 residues. Per germline, CDR1 SGDLS and CDR2 YYNGEE. V was cut by 0 bases and J by 0 bases, with 12 bases left in between.

This clonotype has a count of ten or more. This sequence joins TRBV18 and TRBJ2-3; 7 bases match TRBD2. This CDR3 comprises 15 residues. Looked up from germline, CDR1 is KGHSH and CDR2 is LQKENI. Trimming cost V 0 bases and J 1 base; bases outside gene matches: 1. The CDR3 nucleotides are TGTGCCAGCTCACCACCCAGCGGGGGCACAGATACGCAGTATTTT. It yields the protein CASSPPSGGTDTQYF. Filled out from reference TRBV18 and TRBJ2-3, the complete variable domain reads NAGVMQNPRHLVRRRGQEARLRCSPMKGHSHVYWYRQLPEEGLKFMVYLQKENIIDESGMPKERFSAEFPKEGPSILRIQQVVRGDSAAYFCASSPPSGGTDTQYFGPGTRLTVL.

The chain is built from TRBV3-1 and TRBJ2-3; 7 bases are shared with TRBD2. CDR1 and CDR2 from the germline V gene are LGHDT and YNNKEL (reference sequence). The J segment lost 4 bases and the V segment lost 1 base, leaving 2 bases of the junction unmatched. The CDR3 sequence is 14 residues long. CDR3 nucleotide sequence: TGTGCCAGCAGCCAAGGGCTAGCGGCAGATACGCAGTATTTT. Its protein product is CASSQGLAADTQYF.

V is TRBV7-9 and J is TRBJ2-7, with 7 bases that match TRBD2. The trim removed 6 bases at V and 6 bases at J, leaving 11 bases unmatched. This CDR3 is built from 14 residues. Germline values: CDR1 SEHNR, CDR2 FQNEAQ (reference sequence). The CDR3 loop is CASSASGALGEQYF. Here the CDR3 DNA reads TGTGCCAGCAGTGCAAGCGGGGCCCTTGGCGAGCAGTACTTC.

Here the CDR3 reads CASSLAPGPDTQYF. The CDR3 region has the DNA TGTGCCAGCAGCTTGGCTCCCGGGCCAGATACGCAGTATTTT. The chain has TRBV5-5 and TRBJ2-3, with D uncertain. Deletions cut 0 bases from V and 4 bases from J, with 9 bases between. The CDR3 has 14 amino acids. Germline V CDR1 and CDR2: SGHKS, YYEKEE (reference sequence).

This clonotype appeared a single time. A much larger clone lies one base from this, so it may be a read error. This chain uses TRBV7-2 with TRBJ2-3; a possible D gene is TRBD2 (7 bases). CDR1 SGHTA and CDR2 FQGNSA come from the germline V gene. The CDR3 extends over 17 amino acids. The V and J ends lost 0 bases and 6 bases respectively, with 19 bases between them. The CDR3, as DNA: TGTGCCAGCAGCTTAGCAGGGGGACTATCGGGGTATGATACGCAGTATTTT. The encoded protein is CASSLAGGLSGYDTQYF.

The rearrangement links TRBV3-1 to TRBJ2-7, with D uncertain. CDR3 length equals 15 residues. The V gene lost 4 bases and the J gene lost 0 bases, with 13 bases spanning the gap. Germline V gives CDR1 LGHDT, CDR2 YNNKEL (reference sequence). The CDR3 DNA follows: TGTGCCAGCAGCCCACGGGTCCAGAGCTCCTACGAGCAGTACTTC. Protein: CASSPRVQSSYEQYF.

CDR3 residues: CASSVGEGISLNNEQFF. CDR3 coding DNA: TGTGCCAGCAGCGTAGGGGAGGGCATCAGCCTGAATAATGAGCAGTTCTTC. The chain carries TRBV9 and TRBJ2-1; 7 nucleotides align to TRBD2. The V and J ends lost 0 bases and 7 bases, in that order; junction bases with no gene match: 13. Germline CDR1 is SGDLS and CDR2 is YYNGEE. This CDR3 is built from 17 residues. The full variable domain, completed using reference TRBV9 and TRBJ2-1, is DSGVTQTPKHLITATGQRVTLRCSPRSGDLSVYWYQQSLDQGLQFLIQYYNGEERAKGNILERFSAQQFPDLHSELNLSSLELGDSALYFCASSVGEGISLNNEQFFGPGTRLTVL.

The chain employs TRBV12-3 or TRBV12-4 and TRBJ2-7; no reliable D call. This CDR3 region has 14 residues. V lost 3 bases and J lost 4, with 13 bases in between. The CDR3 DNA reads as TGTGCCAGCAGTTTCAGCCAGCAAGATTACGAGCAGTACTTC. It codes for CASSFSQQDYEQYF.

The J gene is TRBJ2-7, the V gene TRBV6-2 or TRBV6-3; D might be TRBD1 (5 bases). V lost 2 bases, J lost 0 bases, and 14 bases lay in between. There are 16 residues in the CDR3. Germline loops: CDR1 MNHEY, CDR2 SVGEGT. CDR3 region: CASSYGRRASSYEQYF. Written as DNA, the CDR3 is TGTGCCAGCAGTTACGGACGCAGGGCGAGCTCCTACGAGCAGTACTTC.

The V gene is TRBV19, the J gene TRBJ2-2; tentative D call: TRBD2 (6 bases). The V and J ends lost 3 bases and 4 bases respectively, with 15 bases between them. This CDR3 comprises 16 residues. The germline gives CDR1 LNHDA, CDR2 SQIVND (reference sequence). CDR3 in DNA: TGTGCCAGTAGTATTGGGAGGACGATAGGCACCGGGGAGCTGTTTTTT. Translated, it gives CASSIGRTIGTGELFF.

The chain couples TRBV29-1 to TRBJ1-1; perhaps TRBD1 as D (5 bases). The germline gives CDR1 SQVTM, CDR2 ANQGSEA. Deletions cut 2 bases from V and 2 bases from J, with 12 bases between. The CDR3 spans 14 residues. CDR3 residues: CSVESLGANTEAFF. The CDR3 bases are TGCAGCGTTGAATCCCTAGGGGCCAACACTGAAGCTTTCTTT.

In the case of this clonotype: This may come from a read error, since a much larger clone is one base off. The rearrangement joins TRBV6-5 to TRBJ2-7, with 10 bases aligning to TRBD2. Trimming took 6 bases from V and 7 from J; bases not matched to a gene: 18. Germline V gene data show CDR1 as MNHEY and CDR2 as SVGAGI. The CDR3 spans 17 residues. The CDR3 nucleotides read TGTGCCAGCAGACAGTACCCTCTAGCGGGGGAGCCTAATGAGCAGTACTTC. Its protein product is CASRQYPLAGEPNEQYF.

Concerning this clonotype: A read error may be the cause here, since a much bigger clone is one base away. This rearrangement joins TRBV28 to TRBJ2-7; 15 bases are a match to TRBD2. J was trimmed by 6 bases and V by 6 bases; bases with no gene match: 12. The length of the CDR3 is 17 residues. Germline assignment: CDR1 MDHEN and CDR2 SYDVKM. CDR3 in amino acids: CASSHGLAGGRSAEQYF. In DNA form, the CDR3 reads TGTGCCAGCAGCCACGGACTAGCGGGGGGGCGGAGCGCCGAGCAGTACTTC.